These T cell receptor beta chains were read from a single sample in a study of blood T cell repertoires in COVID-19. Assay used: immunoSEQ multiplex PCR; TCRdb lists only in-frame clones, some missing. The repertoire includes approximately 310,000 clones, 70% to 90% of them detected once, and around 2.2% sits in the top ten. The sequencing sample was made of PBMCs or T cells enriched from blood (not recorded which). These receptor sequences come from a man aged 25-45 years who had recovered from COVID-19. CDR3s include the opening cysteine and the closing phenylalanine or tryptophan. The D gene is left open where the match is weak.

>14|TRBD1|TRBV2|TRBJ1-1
CASSGDTGVPEAFF
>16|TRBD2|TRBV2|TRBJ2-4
CASRPGLAGGRNIQYF
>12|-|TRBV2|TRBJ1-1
CASSLRNTEAFF
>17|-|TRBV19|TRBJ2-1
CASSIGGRLAAYNEQFF
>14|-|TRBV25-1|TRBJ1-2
CASSVGGTGYGYTF
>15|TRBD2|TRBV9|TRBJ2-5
CASSVTSGGQETQYF
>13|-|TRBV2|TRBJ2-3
CASSERLSDTQYF
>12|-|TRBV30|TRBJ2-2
CAWNSDAGELFF
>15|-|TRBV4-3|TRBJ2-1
CASSQGVVRGDEQFF
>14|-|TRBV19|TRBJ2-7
CASTTGLGLGEQYF
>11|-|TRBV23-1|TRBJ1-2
CASPQDYGYTF
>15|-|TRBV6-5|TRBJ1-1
CASSSSPRRNTEAFF
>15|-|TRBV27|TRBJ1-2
CASSLNSQGIKGYTF
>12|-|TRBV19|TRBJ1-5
CASSPDKQPQHF
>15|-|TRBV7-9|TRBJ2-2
CASSLGVIGTGELFF
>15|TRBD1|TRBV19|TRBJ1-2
CASSWDRSSLLGYTF
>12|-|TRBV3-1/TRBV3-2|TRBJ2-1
CASSHSVYEQFF
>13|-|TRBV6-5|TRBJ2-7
CASSRTGPYEQYF
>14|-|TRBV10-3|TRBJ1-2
CAISERREDQGYTF
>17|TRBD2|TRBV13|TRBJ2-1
CASSLEGGGAEYNEQFF
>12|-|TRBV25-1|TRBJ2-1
CAATRQKKVQFF
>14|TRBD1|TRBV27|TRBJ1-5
CASRLTGGGQPQHF
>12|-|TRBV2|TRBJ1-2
CASSTENYGYTF
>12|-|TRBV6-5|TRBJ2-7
CANQGSIGEQYF
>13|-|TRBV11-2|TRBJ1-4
CASSFSGSEKLFF
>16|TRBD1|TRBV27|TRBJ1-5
CASRLTGGTGNQPQHF
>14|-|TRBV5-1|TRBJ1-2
CASSPDGRGEGYTF
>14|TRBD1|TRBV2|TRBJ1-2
CASSGYTGAYGYTF
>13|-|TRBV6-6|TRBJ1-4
CASSYVGGEKLFF
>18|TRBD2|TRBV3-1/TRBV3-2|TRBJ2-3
CASTSRTSGGAVLYTQYF
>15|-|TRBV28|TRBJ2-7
CASSFRLQGLWEQYF
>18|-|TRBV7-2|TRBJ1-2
CASSFAHGLTRGNYGYTF
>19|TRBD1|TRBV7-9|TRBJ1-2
CASSLSGGTGYKNNYGYTF
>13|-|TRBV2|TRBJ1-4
CASSRGGLEKLFF
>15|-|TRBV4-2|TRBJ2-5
CASSHQVLGQETQYF
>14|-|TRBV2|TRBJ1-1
CASSVGGARTEAFF
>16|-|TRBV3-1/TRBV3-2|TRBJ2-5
CASSHPLAGRSETQYF
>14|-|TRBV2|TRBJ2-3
CASRPTSSTDTQYF
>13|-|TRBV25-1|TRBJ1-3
CASSDPVGNTIYF